Sequencing of this T cell receptor beta chain was carried out in a study of control samples from healthy donors and cancer patients. Trimming cost V 6 bases and J 1 base, with 13 bases left between them. CDR1 is MGHRA, CDR2 YSYEKL, per germline. This CDR3 contains 15 residues. Using immunoSEQ multiplex PCR, the repertoire was profiled, and TCRdb retains in-frame clones only, with some absent. The profile shows 120,000 or so clones, roughly 84% of them singletons. The chain employs TRBV4-1 and TRBJ1-5; D is possibly TRBD1 (5 bases). The source material was blood. This clonotype was obtained from a man in his forties in good health. The chain's CDR3 is CASSQQDRSNQPQHF. CDR3 bases: TGCGCCAGCAGTCAACAGGATAGGAGCAATCAGCCCCAGCATTTT.